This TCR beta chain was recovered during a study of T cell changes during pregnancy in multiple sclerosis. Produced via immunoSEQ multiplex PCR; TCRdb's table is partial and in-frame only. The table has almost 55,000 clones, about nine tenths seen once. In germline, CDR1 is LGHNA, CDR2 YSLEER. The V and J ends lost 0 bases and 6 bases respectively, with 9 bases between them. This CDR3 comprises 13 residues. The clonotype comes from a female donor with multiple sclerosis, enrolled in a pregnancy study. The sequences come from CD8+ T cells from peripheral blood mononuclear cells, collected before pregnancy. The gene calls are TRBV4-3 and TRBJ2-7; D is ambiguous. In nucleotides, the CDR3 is TGCGCCAGCAGCCAAGAAACGAGGAGCGAGCAGTACTTC. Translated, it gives CASSQETRSEQYF.